Listed here are 30 T cell receptor beta chains from one sample, sequenced in a study of T cells after somatic rescue of genetic block. Sequenced by immunoSEQ multiplex PCR; TCRdb stores in-frame clones only, minus some. The sample carries about 10,000 clones, 70% to 75% recorded once. Sequenced sample: peripheral blood mononuclear cells (PBMCs). These TCRs come from a boy between 10 and 17 years old.

This chain connects TRBV5-6 to TRBJ1-5, with TRBD1 identical over 7 bases. V gave up 0 bases and J gave up 4 bases; unmatched junction bases: 4. CDR1 SGHDT and CDR2 YYEEEE come from the germline V gene. This CDR3 is built from 15 residues. The CDR3 coding sequence is TGTGCCAGCAGCTTGGGACAGGGTCCGAATCAGCCCCAGCATTTT. Its translation: CASSLGQGPNQPQHF. The variable domain in full, with the rest retrieved from reference TRBV5-6 and TRBJ1-5, is DAGVTQSPTHLIKTRGQQVTLRCSPKSGHDTVSWYQQALGQGPQFIFQYYEEEERQRGNFPDRFSGHQFPNYSSELNVNALLLGDSALYLCASSLGQGPNQPQHFGDGTRLSIL.

The J gene is TRBJ2-5, the V gene TRBV25-1; tentatively, D is TRBD1 (5 bases). CDR1 and CDR2 from the germline V gene are MGHDK and SYGVNS. The CDR3 covers 13 residues. V was pared by 7 bases and J by 4 bases, with 13 bases between. CDR3 sequence (DNA): TGTGCCAGCACAGGGCAGTGGGGAGAGACCCAGTACTTC. Translation: CASTGQWGETQYF. The complete variable domain, with remaining parts taken from reference TRBV25-1 and TRBJ2-5, reads EADIYQTPRYLVIGTGKKITLECSQTMGHDKMYWYQQDPGMELHLIHYSYGVNSTEKGDLSSESTVSRIRTEHFPLTLESARPSHTSQYLCASTGQWGETQYFGPGTRLLVL.

The J gene is TRBJ2-1, the V gene TRBV19, with D perhaps TRBD2 (6 bases). Trimming took off 7 bases at V and 5 bases at J, with 24 bases between the two ends. This CDR3 spans 17 amino acids. Per germline, CDR1 LNHDA and CDR2 SQIVND (reference sequence). The CDR3 DNA is TGTGCCAGTAAGACTTCTTGGAGGGAGAGGGGAAACAATGAGCAGTTCTTC. Amino acid sequence: CASKTSWRERGNNEQFF.

This clone turned up a few times. The rearrangement uses TRBV5-6 and TRBJ2-3; 7 positions match TRBD1. The CDR3 runs 15 residues. V shed 4 bases, J shed 2 bases, and the junction held 7 bases outside the gene matches. The germline V gene encodes CDR1 SGHDT and CDR2 YYEEEE. CDR3 loop: CASSLRTGVTDTQYF. In DNA, the CDR3 is TGTGCCAGCAGCCTCCGGACAGGCGTCACAGATACGCAGTATTTT.

The sample holds a few counts of this clone. This chain connects TRBV5-1 to TRBJ2-5; D may be TRBD1 (5 bases). V was clipped by 0 bases and J by 3 bases, with 12 bases between them. The germline CDR1 and CDR2 sequences are SGHRS and YFSETQ. The CDR3 is made up of 15 amino acids. CDR3 amino acids: CASSLGQIGEETQYF. CDR3 bases: TGCGCCAGCAGCTTGGGACAGATAGGGGAAGAGACCCAGTACTTC.

J is TRBJ1-4 and V is TRBV28; 7 positions agree with TRBD1. This CDR3 is built from 16 residues. The V and J ends lost 5 bases and 7 bases, in that order; junction bases with no gene match: 13. CDR1 and CDR2 from the germline V gene are MDHEN and SYDVKM. The CDR3 region has the DNA TGTGCCAGCAGTCCTTCTCTACAGGGGAGGCGTGAAAAACTGTTTTTT. Amino acids: CASSPSLQGRREKLFF. Full variable domain (rest looked up from reference TRBV28 and TRBJ1-4): DVKVTQSSRYLVKRTGEKVFLECVQDMDHENMFWYRQDPGLGLRLIYFSYDVKMKEKGDIPEGYSVSREKKERFSLILESASTNQTSMYLCASSPSLQGRREKLFFGSGTQLSVL.

V is TRBV27 and J is TRBJ1-5; 9 positions match TRBD1. The germline V gene has CDR1 MNHEY and CDR2 SMNVEV (reference sequence). The J segment lost 1 base and the V segment lost 8 bases, leaving 3 bases of the junction unmatched. The CDR3 covers 14 residues. The DNA of the CDR3 is TGTGCCAGCGGGGGACAGGGAAGCAATCAGCCCCAGCATTTT. This gives the protein CASGGQGSNQPQHF.

The chain recombines TRBV27 with TRBJ2-4, with 14 nucleotides matching TRBD2. Per germline, CDR1 MNHEY and CDR2 SMNVEV (reference sequence). The CDR3 spans 18 residues. V dropped 5 bases and J dropped 0; count of bases not matched to a gene: 6. Here the CDR3 DNA reads TGTGCCAGCAGTGTTTTCGGGACTAGCGGGAGAGCCAAAAACATTCAGTACTTC. Translated: CASSVFGTSGRAKNIQYF.

The chain employs TRBV27 and TRBJ2-1, with a tentative D call TRBD1 (5 bases). Trimming left V 2 bases short and J 0 bases short, with 17 bases between. Germline V gene data show CDR1 as MNHEY and CDR2 as SMNVEV (reference sequence). This CDR3 is 18 amino acids long. Written as DNA, the CDR3 is TGTGCCAGCAGTTTACGGACACCCCTTCAGAGCTCCTACAATGAGCAGTTCTTC. It specifies CASSLRTPLQSSYNEQFF.

The rearrangement joins TRBV6-5 to TRBJ2-3; TRBD2 might be the D (5 bases). Trimming shortened V by 2 bases and J by 2 bases, and 8 bases separated the two germline ends. CDR1 is MNHEY and CDR2 is SVGAGI in the germline V gene. CDR3 size: 14 residues. CDR3 sequence: CASSYSGITDTQYF. CDR3 DNA: TGTGCCAGCAGTTACAGCGGAATCACAGATACGCAGTATTTT.

The chain is built from TRBV6-1 and TRBJ2-5; possibly TRBD1 for D (5 bases). CDR3 length: 14 amino acids. Germline V gene data show CDR1 as MNHNS and CDR2 as SASEGT. With 6 bases removed from V and 4 bases from J, the gap between germline ends came to 15 bases. This CDR3 is CASSDGHFRETQYF. CDR3 bases: TGTGCCAGCAGCGACGGACATTTCCGAGAGACCCAGTACTTC.

A few counts support this clone. This chain joins TRBV27 and TRBJ2-1, with 13 bases that match TRBD2. The CDR3 runs 15 residues. V lost 2 bases, J lost 9 bases, and 4 bases stayed unmatched. CDR1 and CDR2 (germline): MNHEY, SMNVEV (reference sequence). The CDR3 DNA follows: TGTGCCAGCAGTTTAGGACTAGCGGGAGTTGGTGAGCAGTTCTTC. Amino acids: CASSLGLAGVGEQFF.

The chain employs TRBV6-6 and TRBJ2-2; D not resolved. CDR1 is MNHNY and CDR2 is SVGAGI in the germline V gene (reference sequence). The CDR3 length is 13 residues. V gave up 4 bases and J gave up 3 bases, with 6 bases separating them. Written as DNA, the CDR3 is TGTGCCAGCAGTTTCCAGGACACCGGGGAGCTGTTTTTT. Protein sequence: CASSFQDTGELFF.

This chain uses TRBV27 with TRBJ1-4; 11 bases match TRBD1. J was trimmed by 6 bases and V by 6 bases; bases with no gene match: 9. The CDR3 has 16 residues. Germline CDR1 and CDR2: MNHEY and SMNVEV (reference sequence). The CDR3 here is CASRRTGGAGYEKLFF. The CDR3, as DNA: TGTGCCAGCAGAAGGACAGGGGGCGCGGGTTATGAAAAACTGTTTTTT.

The chain recombines TRBV7-2 with TRBJ2-7, with 12 bases aligning to TRBD2. CDR1 is SGHTA and CDR2 is FQGNSA in the germline V gene. V was clipped by 3 bases and J by 2 bases; unmatched bases: 5. The CDR3 covers 16 residues. CDR3 sequence reads: CASSLVRLAGAYEQYF. CDR3 DNA: TGTGCCAGCAGCTTGGTCCGACTAGCGGGGGCCTACGAGCAGTACTTC.

The chain carries TRBV27 and TRBJ2-1; the match to TRBD2 covers 8 bases. This CDR3 has 18 residues. Germline CDR1 reads MNHEY; CDR2 reads SMNVEV (reference sequence). V gave up 7 bases and J gave up 1 base; unmatched junction bases: 15. CDR3 DNA: TGTGCCAGCATTCAGTGGAGCGGGGGCATGGGGTCCTACAATGAGCAGTTCTTC. Amino acid sequence: CASIQWSGGMGSYNEQFF.

This chain links TRBV7-9 with TRBJ1-2; 12 bases fit TRBD1. J lost 8 bases, V lost 10 bases, and 11 bases had no gene match. Germline V gene sequence: CDR1 SEHNR, CDR2 FQNEAQ (reference sequence). The CDR3 loop spans 14 amino acids. The CDR3 DNA is TGTGCCATTACCGGGACAGGGGGCCGGTGGGGCTACACCTTC. Translated, it gives CAITGTGGRWGYTF.

The rearrangement uses TRBV2 and TRBJ1-2, with D possibly matching TRBD1 (5 bases). The CDR3 extends over 14 amino acids. V gave up 4 bases and J gave up 0 bases, with 9 bases separating them. Germline V CDR1 and CDR2: SNHLY, FYNNEI. CDR3 in amino acids: CASSVRQTNYGYTF. The CDR3 nucleotides are TGTGCCAGCAGTGTAAGACAGACTAACTATGGCTACACCTTC.

The rearrangement uses TRBV7-2 and TRBJ2-1; possible D gene TRBD2, 5 bases. V was trimmed by 4 bases and J by 7 bases, leaving 17 bases between them. This CDR3 comprises 15 residues. Germline CDR1 reads SGHTA; CDR2 reads FQGNSA. DNA of the CDR3: TGTGCCAGCAGCTCCATGGACCTCACGGGGAATGAGCAGTTCTTC. Its protein is CASSSMDLTGNEQFF.

This chain connects TRBV6-6 to TRBJ2-7; D is uncertain. Between the trimmed V and J ends, which lost 2 bases and 0 bases, there was a span of 5 bases. The CDR3 extends over 13 amino acids. Germline V CDR1 and CDR2: MNHNY, SVGAGI (reference sequence). CDR3 amino acids: CASSYKSSYEQYF. The CDR3, as DNA: TGTGCCAGCAGTTACAAAAGCTCCTACGAGCAGTACTTC.

V is TRBV19 and J is TRBJ2-1, with no clear D. The CDR3 spans 15 residues. Per the germline V gene, CDR1 is LNHDA and CDR2 is SQIVND (reference sequence). V lost 2 bases and J lost 8, with 16 bases in between. In DNA form, the CDR3 reads TGTGCCAGTAGTATACCTAGATATGACAATGATGAGCAGTTCTTC. Amino acid sequence: CASSIPRYDNDEQFF.

The chain employs TRBV5-1 and TRBJ2-5; 7 bases agree with TRBD2. CDR3 size: 14 residues. The V gene end was trimmed by 4 bases and the J gene end by 2 bases; junction bases not matched to a gene: 5. Germline V gene sequence: CDR1 SGHRS, CDR2 YFSETQ. The CDR3 nucleotides read TGCGCCAGCAGCGTACTAGCGAGTCAAGAGACCCAGTACTTC. This codes for CASSVLASQETQYF. The complete variable domain, with remaining parts taken from reference TRBV5-1 and TRBJ2-5, reads KAGVTQTPRYLIKTRGQQVTLSCSPISGHRSVSWYQQTPGQGLQFLFEYFSETQRNKGNFPGRFSGRQFSNSRSEMNVSTLELGDSALYLCASSVLASQETQYFGPGTRLLVL.

The gene calls are TRBV29-1 and TRBJ2-7; D may be TRBD1 or TRBD2 (5 bases each). The CDR3 spans 13 residues. Germline V gene data show CDR1 as SQVTM and CDR2 as ANQGSEA. V lost 5 bases and J lost 1, with 12 bases in between. CDR3 amino acids: CSVPRDGSYEQYF. Here the CDR3 DNA reads TGCAGCGTTCCCCGGGACGGATCCTACGAGCAGTACTTC.

The rearrangement links TRBV7-9 to TRBJ1-5; D is perhaps TRBD1 (6 bases). The CDR3 covers 14 residues. V shed 3 bases and J shed 5 bases, with 11 bases lying between them. Germline V gives CDR1 SEHNR, CDR2 FQNEAQ (reference sequence). DNA for the CDR3: TGTGCCAGCAGCTTGACAGGCACTCATCAGCCCCAGCATTTT. The encoded protein is CASSLTGTHQPQHF.

The chain links TRBV28 to TRBJ2-7; no firm D call. V was pared by 7 bases and J by 4 bases, with 8 bases between. CDR3 length equals 11 residues. Germline CDR1 and CDR2: MDHEN and SYDVKM. CDR3 protein: CASTLGYEQYF. CDR3 nucleotide sequence: TGTGCCAGCACCCTTGGTTACGAGCAGTACTTC.

The chain is built from TRBV5-6 and TRBJ2-3; D remains ambiguous. The germline gives CDR1 SGHDT, CDR2 YYEEEE. Trimming shortened V by 2 bases and J by 6 bases, and 16 bases separated the two germline ends. The CDR3 length is 15 residues. The CDR3 DNA reads as TGTGCCAGCAGCTTTCCGTCCCCCGGTAGGGATACGCAGTATTTT. Translating it yields CASSFPSPGRDTQYF.

The V and J genes are TRBV28 and TRBJ2-7, with TRBD1 as a possible D gene (5 bases). Germline values: CDR1 MDHEN, CDR2 SYDVKM. V was pared by 3 bases and J by 0 bases, with 12 bases between. The CDR3 totals 15 residues. CDR3 residues: CASSFPRGPSYEQYF. The CDR3 bases are TGTGCCAGCAGTTTCCCTAGGGGCCCCTCCTACGAGCAGTACTTC. Using reference TRBV28 and TRBJ2-7 for the parts outside the CDR3, the full variable domain is DVKVTQSSRYLVKRTGEKVFLECVQDMDHENMFWYRQDPGLGLRLIYFSYDVKMKEKGDIPEGYSVSREKKERFSLILESASTNQTSMYLCASSFPRGPSYEQYFGPGTRLTVT.

This rearrangement joins TRBV2 to TRBJ2-5; D might be TRBD1 (6 bases). V was shortened by 8 bases and J by 1 base, with 8 bases between the two germline ends. CDR1 SNHLY and CDR2 FYNNEI come from the germline V gene. The CDR3 is 12 amino acids. CDR3 in DNA: TGTGCCAGCGACAGGTTCCAAGAGACCCAGTACTTC. Translation gives CASDRFQETQYF. Drawing the rest from reference TRBV2 and TRBJ2-5, the complete variable domain is EPEVTQTPSHQVTQMGQEVILRCVPISNHLYFYWYRQILGQKVEFLVSFYNNEISEKSEIFDDQFSVERPDGSNFTLKIRSTKLEDSAMYFCASDRFQETQYFGPGTRLLVL.

This clone ranks as large. The chain couples TRBV5-4 to TRBJ1-1; 7 bases align to TRBD1. Germline CDR1 reads SGHNT; CDR2 reads YYREEE (reference sequence). The CDR3 has 15 residues. With V trimmed by 2 bases and J by 0 bases, 4 bases remained unmatched. CDR3 coding DNA: TGTGCCAGCAGCTTAGGGGGCTCCCTGAACACTGAAGCTTTCTTT. As protein: CASSLGGSLNTEAFF.

The chain uses TRBV7-3 and TRBJ2-1; no clear D gene. Germline assignment: CDR1 SGHTA and CDR2 FQGTGA. Trimming took 0 bases from V and 7 from J, leaving 7 bases between them. This CDR3 comprises 13 residues. DNA of the CDR3: TGTGCCAGCAGCTTAACGGGCGTTAATGAGCAGTTCTTC. Translated: CASSLTGVNEQFF.